The present T cell receptor (beta chain) was sequenced within a study of CD8 T cells in ankylosing spondylitis. General study findings and limits: Seemingly distinctive of ankylosing spondylitis blood was a TCR beta motif formed by eight highly homologous variants. As for the disease-linked clones, they showed a CD8+ phenotype and occurred at relatively low frequencies in peripheral blood.

One entry per CDR3 protein results from TCRdb running MiXCR on the 5' RACE reads. This sample has hundreds of thousands of distinct CDR3 sequences, with approximately 11% found just once. V trimming: 5 bases; J trimming: 5 bases; junction bases outside the gene matches: 6. From germline, CDR1 is MNHEY and CDR2 SVGEGT. CDR3 length: 14 residues. Of note for this clonotype: The antigen remains undetermined.

Sequencing input: blood, either unsorted or a sorted T cell fraction (not recorded which). The V call is TRBV6-2 or TRBV6-3, the J call TRBJ2-1; TRBD2 matches 7 bases. This TCR came from a male donor with ankylosing spondylitis. DNA for the CDR3: TGTGCCAGCAGTACTACTAGCGTCCACAATGAGCAGTTCTTC. Its translation: CASSTTSVHNEQFF.